Detailed here is one T cell receptor beta chain. CDR1 and CDR2 from the germline V gene are GTSNPN and SVGIG (reference sequence). The CDR3 extends over 17 amino acids. J gave up 1 base and V 5 bases, and 9 bases lay outside the gene matches. This entry belongs to a study of T cell responses to AZD1222 COVID-19 vaccine. Sequenced by immunoSEQ multiplex PCR; TCRdb stores in-frame clones only, minus some. The sample has over 120,000 clones, approximately 94% seen once. J is TRBJ1-6 and V is TRBV30; 9 nucleotides align to TRBD1. The receptor's source is an adult in good health. Here the sequenced sample was peripheral blood, taken on day 0 of AZD1222 vaccination. The CDR3 coding sequence is TGTGCCTGGTCACGAGACAGGGGGTATTCCTATAATTCACCCCTCCACTTT. Its protein product is CAWSRDRGYSYNSPLHF.